The 27 T cell receptor beta chains in this list originate from one sample, sequenced in a study of siplizumab effects on memory and regulatory T cells. Sequencing used immunoSEQ multiplex PCR; TCRdb keeps in-frame clones, though not all of them. The table has over 100,000 clones, around 90% seen once; the top ten hold approximately 0.73%. The sequenced material came from Tregs sorted from blood. The receptors come from a human donor in good health.

The rearrangement uses TRBV11-1 and TRBJ2-3; the match to TRBD1 covers 9 bases. The CDR3 loop spans 14 amino acids. Trimming cost V 11 bases and J 1 base; bases outside gene matches: 7. Germline assignment: CDR1 SGHAT and CDR2 FQDESV (reference sequence). The CDR3 sequence is CASGRDRGTDTQYF. CDR3 in DNA: TGTGCCTCCGGCAGGGACAGGGGCACAGATACGCAGTATTTT.

The chain uses TRBV30 and TRBJ1-2; 7 nucleotides match TRBD1. There are 13 residues in the CDR3. The V segment lost 5 bases and the J segment 7 bases; nucleotides outside the gene matches: 10. Germline V gives CDR1 GTSNPN, CDR2 SVGIG (reference sequence). The CDR3 sequence: CAWRSTRQGGYTF. Written as DNA, the CDR3 is TGTGCCTGGCGCTCGACCCGACAGGGTGGCTACACCTTC.

V gene TRBV11-2 combines with J gene TRBJ2-7, with D unresolved. Trimming shortened V by 1 base and J by 7 bases, and 11 bases separated the two germline ends. The germline CDR1 and CDR2 sequences are SGHAT and FQNNGV. The CDR3 contains 13 residues. The CDR3 loop is CASSLGHYWEQYF. CDR3 nucleotides: TGTGCCAGCAGCTTAGGGCATTACTGGGAGCAGTACTTC.

The genes are TRBV19 and TRBJ2-3; D is tentatively TRBD1 or TRBD2 (7 bases each). V was shortened by 7 bases and J by 1 base, with 12 bases between the two germline ends. The germline CDR1 and CDR2 sequences are LNHDA and SQIVND (reference sequence). This CDR3 is 14 amino acids long. The CDR3 spells CASNPGGGTDTQYF. The CDR3 region has the DNA TGTGCCAGTAATCCAGGGGGGGGCACAGATACGCAGTATTTT.

The genes are TRBV27 and TRBJ2-5; perhaps TRBD2 as D (6 bases). From germline, CDR1 is MNHEY and CDR2 SMNVEV (reference sequence). The V gene lost 6 bases and the J gene lost 10 bases, with 12 bases spanning the gap. The CDR3 is 11 residues long. Here the CDR3 DNA reads TGTGCCAGCAGGGGGGGTCGGGACCAGTACTTC. It yields the protein CASRGGRDQYF.

This clone was recorded only once. This chain connects TRBV29-1 to TRBJ2-5; 8 nucleotides line up with TRBD1. Per germline, CDR1 SQVTM and CDR2 ANQGSEA. The CDR3 is 13 residues long. V dropped 7 bases and J dropped 5; count of bases not matched to a gene: 9. In DNA form, the CDR3 reads TGCAGCGCTGGGACAGGCTCTCGGGAGACCCAGTACTTC. Amino acids: CSAGTGSRETQYF.

The genes are TRBV18 and TRBJ1-2; D is possibly TRBD1 (5 bases). The CDR3 covers 15 residues. Trimming pared 1 base from V and 8 bases from J, leaving 17 bases between. Germline assignment: CDR1 KGHSH and CDR2 LQKENI. The CDR3 DNA is TGTGCCAGCTCACCACAGACAGAAGCGGGGAACGGCTACACCTTC. It codes for CASSPQTEAGNGYTF.

The chain has TRBV10-3 and TRBJ1-1; a possible D gene is TRBD1 (5 bases). This CDR3 contains 13 residues. Trimming removed 11 bases at V and 5 bases at J, with 18 bases between. The V gene's germline CDR1 is ENHRY and CDR2 SYGVKD. CDR3 nucleotides: TGTGCCTTGACGCGGGGGTCTGGGACTGAAGCTTTCTTT. This translates into CALTRGSGTEAFF.

The V gene is TRBV2, the J gene TRBJ1-5; 10 bases align to TRBD1. The germline V gene has CDR1 SNHLY and CDR2 FYNNEI. This CDR3 has 16 amino acids. Germline trimming cut 3 bases from V and 2 bases from J; bases unmatched to any gene: 4. The CDR3 coding sequence is TGTGCCAGCAGTGATGGGACAGGGGTAGGCAATCAGCCCCAGCATTTT. This gives the protein CASSDGTGVGNQPQHF.

V usage is TRBV19 and J usage is TRBJ1-2; no firm D call. The CDR3 covers 12 residues. The germline V gene has CDR1 LNHDA and CDR2 SQIVND (reference sequence). Trimming pared 3 bases from V and 4 bases from J, leaving 6 bases between. The CDR3 spells CASSIRGYGYTF. CDR3 DNA sequence: TGTGCCAGTAGTATTCGCGGCTATGGCTACACCTTC.

This chain connects TRBV19 to TRBJ1-3; D not resolved. The CDR3 covers 14 residues. In germline, CDR1 is LNHDA, CDR2 SQIVND (reference sequence). Trimming cost V 6 bases and J 0 bases, with 9 bases left between them. The CDR3 here is CASSPGNSGNTIYF. The CDR3 DNA follows: TGTGCCAGTAGCCCCGGGAACTCTGGAAACACCATATATTTT.

The chain recombines TRBV6-6 with TRBJ2-3, with D unresolved. V was pared by 0 bases and J by 0 bases, with 10 bases between. Germline values: CDR1 MNHNY, CDR2 SVGAGI (reference sequence). This CDR3 region has 16 residues. The CDR3 DNA sequence: TGTGCCAGCAGTTACTCTAGAGCGACTAGCACAGATACGCAGTATTTT. The encoded protein is CASSYSRATSTDTQYF.

V gene TRBV10-3 combines with J gene TRBJ2-1; D gene unclear. Per germline, CDR1 ENHRY and CDR2 SYGVKD. The length of the CDR3 is 12 residues. V was shortened by 0 bases and J by 10 bases, with 7 bases between the two germline ends. CDR3 amino acids: CAISESTTEQFF. The CDR3 DNA reads as TGTGCCATCAGTGAGTCGACAACAGAGCAGTTCTTC.

CDR3 residues: CASSERGRETQYF. In DNA form, the CDR3 reads TGTGCCAGCAGTGAAAGGGGGAGGGAGACCCAGTACTTC. This chain links TRBV6-1 with TRBJ2-5; TRBD1 or TRBD2 may be the D gene (6 bases each). Germline CDR1 MNHNS, CDR2 SASEGT. CDR3 size: 13 residues. Trimming pared 2 bases from V and 5 bases from J, leaving 9 bases between.

V and J are TRBV14 and TRBJ1-5; perhaps TRBD1 as D (5 bases). The germline V and J ends were trimmed by 4 bases and 0 bases, with 22 bases remaining between them. The CDR3 is made up of 19 amino acids. The germline V gene encodes CDR1 SGHDN and CDR2 FVKESK. As DNA, the CDR3 is TGTGCCAGCAGCCGCCTACCGGGGGGGGGAGGATATAGCAATCAGCCCCAGCATTTT. This sequence encodes CASSRLPGGGGYSNQPQHF. Full variable domain (remainder filled in from reference TRBV14 and TRBJ1-5): EAGVTQFPSHSVIEKGQTVTLRCDPISGHDNLYWYRRVMGKEIKFLLHFVKESKQDESGMPNNRFLAERTGGTYSTLKVQPAELEDSGVYFCASSRLPGGGGYSNQPQHFGDGTRLSIL.

V usage is TRBV5-1 and J usage is TRBJ2-1, with 8 bases fitting TRBD1. Per germline, CDR1 SGHRS and CDR2 YFSETQ. Unmatched junction bases numbered 5, after V lost 4 bases and J lost 5 bases. The CDR3 spans 14 residues. The CDR3 here is CASSLRTGHNEQFF. The DNA of the CDR3 is TGCGCCAGCAGCCTTCGGACAGGGCACAATGAGCAGTTCTTC.

This clone was observed a handful of times. The chain is built from TRBV5-1 and TRBJ1-1; D call uncertain. CDR1 SGHRS and CDR2 YFSETQ come from the germline V gene. The V gene lost 0 bases and the J gene lost 1 base, with 7 bases spanning the gap. The CDR3 length is 14 residues. CDR3 region: CASSLARTNTEAFF. In nucleotides, the CDR3 is TGCGCCAGCAGCTTGGCCCGTACGAACACTGAAGCTTTCTTT.

The gene calls are TRBV19 and TRBJ1-3, with D unresolved. CDR1 is LNHDA and CDR2 is SQIVND in the germline V gene (reference sequence). V lost 7 bases to trimming and J lost 3 bases, with 10 bases between them. The CDR3 loop spans 13 amino acids. The CDR3 spells CASTGTHGNTIYF. The CDR3 coding sequence is TGTGCCAGTACTGGCACGCATGGAAACACCATATATTTT.

This chain links TRBV7-8 with TRBJ1-1; no clear D. V lost 7 bases and J 0 bases, leaving 18 bases between the germline ends. The CDR3 sequence is 16 residues long. The germline gives CDR1 SGHVS, CDR2 FQNEAQ. CDR3 protein: CASTRRAVDMNTEAFF. Written as DNA, the CDR3 is TGTGCCAGCACCCGCCGGGCCGTGGATATGAACACTGAAGCTTTCTTT.

This chain links TRBV2 with TRBJ2-1; the D is unclear. Trimming left V 8 bases short and J 4 bases short, with 12 bases between. Germline values: CDR1 SNHLY, CDR2 FYNNEI. CDR3 length: 13 amino acids. The CDR3 DNA reads TGTGCCAGCTGTCGGACGGTATACAATGAGCAGTTCTTC. It is translated as CASCRTVYNEQFF. The variable domain in full, completed from reference TRBV2 and TRBJ2-1, reads EPEVTQTPSHQVTQMGQEVILRCVPISNHLYFYWYRQILGQKVEFLVSFYNNEISEKSEIFDDQFSVERPDGSNFTLKIRSTKLEDSAMYFCASCRTVYNEQFFGPGTRLTVL.

This chain joins TRBV9 and TRBJ2-2; perhaps TRBD2 as D (6 bases). V was clipped by 6 bases and J by 3 bases, with 9 bases between them. This CDR3 region has 13 residues. Per germline, CDR1 SGDLS and CDR2 YYNGEE. The CDR3 here is CASTGADTGELFF. The CDR3 DNA reads as TGTGCCAGCACGGGAGCTGACACCGGGGAGCTGTTTTTT.

A single count supports this clone. The chain links TRBV2 to TRBJ2-3; a possible D gene is TRBD1 (6 bases). CDR3 length: 14 amino acids. From germline, CDR1 is SNHLY and CDR2 FYNNEI. The ends were cut back, 7 bases at V and 4 bases at J, with 15 bases in the middle. The CDR3 sequence: CASKMRDTSDTQYF. CDR3 in DNA: TGTGCCAGCAAGATGAGGGACACCTCAGATACGCAGTATTTT.

J is TRBJ2-7 and V is TRBV5-1, with D possibly TRBD1 on 6 matching bases. The germline V gene encodes CDR1 SGHRS and CDR2 YFSETQ. The CDR3 has 14 residues. The V end lost 3 bases, the J end lost 0 bases, and 10 bases lay between the germline ends. As DNA, the CDR3 is TGCGCCAGCAGCTCGACAGGTCCCTCCTACGAGCAGTACTTC. Translated, it gives CASSSTGPSYEQYF.

V gene TRBV18 combines with J gene TRBJ1-1; possible D gene TRBD1, 6 bases. The CDR3 is made up of 15 amino acids. The V and J ends lost 2 bases and 0 bases respectively, with 10 bases between them. Germline CDR1 reads KGHSH; CDR2 reads LQKENI. CDR3 sequence reads: CASSPTGPMNTEAFF. CDR3 DNA sequence: TGTGCCAGCTCACCAACAGGGCCGATGAACACTGAAGCTTTCTTT.

The chain combines TRBV29-1 with TRBJ1-1; D is uncertain. Trimming shortened V by 6 bases and J by 3 bases, and 11 bases separated the two germline ends. The length of the CDR3 is 12 residues. Germline CDR1 is SQVTM and CDR2 is ANQGSEA. CDR3 amino acids: CSVNTWDTEAFF. Here the CDR3 DNA reads TGCAGCGTCAACACCTGGGACACTGAAGCTTTCTTT.

The rearrangement links TRBV29-1 to TRBJ1-5; D is uncertain. Trimming cost V 4 bases and J 10 bases, with 14 bases left between them. This CDR3 region has 12 residues. Germline assignment: CDR1 SQVTM and CDR2 ANQGSEA. CDR3 in amino acids: CSVASAGGPQHF. CDR3 nucleotides: TGCAGCGTTGCATCAGCAGGAGGACCCCAGCATTTT.

The chain carries TRBV19 and TRBJ1-2, with 10 bases matching TRBD1. The CDR3 is 14 residues long. Trimming took 4 bases from V and 5 from J; bases not matched to a gene: 4. The V gene's germline CDR1 is LNHDA and CDR2 SQIVND (reference sequence). Here the CDR3 reads CASSRGTGVYGYTF. The CDR3 DNA follows: TGTGCCAGTAGTAGGGGGACAGGGGTATATGGCTACACCTTC.